The present T cell receptor (beta chain) was sequenced within a study of identical twins. From germline, CDR1 is MNHEY and CDR2 SMNVEV (reference sequence). The CDR3 is 15 amino acids. V shed 5 bases and J 3 bases; nucleotides not matched to a gene: 5. Study observations and caveats: Fewer insertions were carried by abundant cord blood beta clonotypes, but none was seen in memory repertoires. Researchers caution that invariant MAIT and iNKT cells could partly confound zero-insertion analyses. Models underestimated out-of-frame TCR alpha sharing in monozygotic twins.

Points on this clonotype: Antigen specificity is unknown.

Healthy Caucasians alone served as donors. TCRdb reanalysed the 5' RACE reads using MiXCR and keeps one entry per CDR3 protein. This table holds 300,000 to 400,000 distinct CDR3 sequences, roughly 12% found once. This sample was shared with a second study, whose subject was yellow fever vaccine responses in identical twins.

This TCR came from a woman aged 18-29 years in good health. The rearrangement joins TRBV27 to TRBJ2-2; 8 nucleotides agree with TRBD1. Source material: CD8+ T cells sorted from blood. CDR3 residues: CASSARGRDTGELFF. In DNA, the CDR3 is TGTGCCAGCAGTGCCAGGGGGCGCGACACCGGGGAGCTGTTTTTT.